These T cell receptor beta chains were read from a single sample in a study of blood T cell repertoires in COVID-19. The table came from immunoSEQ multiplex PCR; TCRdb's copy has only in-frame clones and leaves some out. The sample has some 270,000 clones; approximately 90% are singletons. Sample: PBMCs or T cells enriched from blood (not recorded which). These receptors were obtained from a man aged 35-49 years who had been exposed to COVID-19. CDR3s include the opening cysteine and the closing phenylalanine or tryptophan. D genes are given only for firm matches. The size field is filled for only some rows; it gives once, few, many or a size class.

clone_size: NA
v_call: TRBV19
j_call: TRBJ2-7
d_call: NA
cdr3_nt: TGTGCCAGTAGTATAGGAGGGAGAACGTACGAGCAGTACTTC
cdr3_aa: CASSIGGRTYEQYF

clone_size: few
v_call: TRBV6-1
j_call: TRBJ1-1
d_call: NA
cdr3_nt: TGTGCCAGCAGTGAAAAGGGGACAATAGGTGAAGCTTTCTTT
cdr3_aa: CASSEKGTIGEAFF

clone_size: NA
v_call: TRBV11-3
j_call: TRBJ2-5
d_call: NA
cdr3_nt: TGTGCCAGCTCTCGGTGGGCAGGCAGCCCCCAAGAGACCCAGTACTTC
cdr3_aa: CASSRWAGSPQETQYF

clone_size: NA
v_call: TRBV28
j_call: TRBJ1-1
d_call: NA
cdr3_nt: TGTGCCAGCAGTCAGGCGACAGGAGGCACTGAAGCTTTCTTT
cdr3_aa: CASSQATGGTEAFF

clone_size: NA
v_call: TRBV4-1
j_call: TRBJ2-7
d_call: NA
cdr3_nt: TGCGCCAGCAGCCCCCTAATAGGACAGTACGAGCAGTACTTC
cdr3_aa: CASSPLIGQYEQYF

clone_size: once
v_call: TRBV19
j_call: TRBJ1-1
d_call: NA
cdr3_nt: TGTGCCAGTAGTCTCGGGATGAACACTGAAGCTTTCTTT
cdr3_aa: CASSLGMNTEAFF

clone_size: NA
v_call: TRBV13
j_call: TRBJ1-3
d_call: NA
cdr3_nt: TGTGCCAGCAGCTTGGGGGGCTCTGGAAACACCATATATTTT
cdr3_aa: CASSLGGSGNTIYF

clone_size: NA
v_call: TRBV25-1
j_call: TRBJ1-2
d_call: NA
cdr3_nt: TGTGCCAGCAGTGAATCCGGCGGGGGCCGAACATATGGCTACACCTTC
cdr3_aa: CASSESGGGRTYGYTF

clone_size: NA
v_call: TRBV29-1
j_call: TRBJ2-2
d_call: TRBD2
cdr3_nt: TGCAGCGTTCCGACTAGCGGGAGTTCTACCGGGGAGCTGTTTTTT
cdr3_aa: CSVPTSGSSTGELFF

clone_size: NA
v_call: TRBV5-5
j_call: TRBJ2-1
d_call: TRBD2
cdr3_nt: TGTGCCAGCAGCCCCGCGGGAGATCTCTACAATGAGCAGTTCTTC
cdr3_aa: CASSPAGDLYNEQFF

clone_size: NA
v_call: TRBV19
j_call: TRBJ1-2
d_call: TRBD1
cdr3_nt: TGTGCCAGTAGTCCGGGGACAGGGGGCTATGGCTACACCTTC
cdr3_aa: CASSPGTGGYGYTF

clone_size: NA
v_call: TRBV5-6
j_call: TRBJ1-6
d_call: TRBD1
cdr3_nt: TGTGCCAGCAGCTCGGAGACAGGGGATTCACCCCTCCACTTT
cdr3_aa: CASSSETGDSPLHF

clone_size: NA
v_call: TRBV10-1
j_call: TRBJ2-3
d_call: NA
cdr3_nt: TGCGCCAGCAGTGAGTTCCCTAGCGAATCTAGCACAGATACGCAGTATTTT
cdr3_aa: CASSEFPSESSTDTQYF

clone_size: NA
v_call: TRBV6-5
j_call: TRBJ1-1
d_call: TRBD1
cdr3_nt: TGTGCCAGCAGTTATGGACAGGGACTCACTGAAGCTTTCTTT
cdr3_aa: CASSYGQGLTEAFF

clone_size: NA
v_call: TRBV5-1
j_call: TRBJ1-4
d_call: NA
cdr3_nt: TGCGCCAGCAGCCCCTCGGGGGGTACTGGGGAAAAACTGTTTTTT
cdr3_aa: CASSPSGGTGEKLFF

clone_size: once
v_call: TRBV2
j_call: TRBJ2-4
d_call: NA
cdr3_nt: TGTGCCAGCAGTCAAACGACAGGCCTAGCCAAAAACATTCAGTACTTC
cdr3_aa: CASSQTTGLAKNIQYF

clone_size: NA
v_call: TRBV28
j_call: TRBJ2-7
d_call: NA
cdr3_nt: TGTGCCAGCAGTGAGACCTACGAGCAGTACTTC
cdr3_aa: CASSETYEQYF

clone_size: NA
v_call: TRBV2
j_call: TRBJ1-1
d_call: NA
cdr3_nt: TGTGCCAGCAGCGGTCCAAACGAGGAGCGGGCTGAAGCTTTCTTT
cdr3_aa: CASSGPNEERAEAFF